The 24 T cell receptor beta chains in this list originate from one sample, sequenced in a study of T cells in women clearing cervical HPV infection. The table came from immunoSEQ multiplex PCR; TCRdb's copy has only in-frame clones and leaves some out. This repertoire includes more than 40,000 clones. Sequencing was performed on blood buffy coat. The receptors were gathered from a woman between 18 and 70 years old with a cervical HPV16 infection that either progressed to CIN3+ or cleared (not recorded which).

To note about this clone: The read terminates 3 residues before the CDR3 end, so the remaining end is supplied by the germline J gene. The rearrangement links TRBV24-1 to TRBJ2-7; tentatively, D is TRBD2 (6 bases). This CDR3 has 14 amino acids. Trimming took off 4 bases at V and 3 bases at J, with 12 bases between the two ends. Germline assignment: CDR1 KGHDR and CDR2 SFDVKD. The covered CDR3 bases are TGTGCCACCAGTGACGGGACTCAGGTCTACGAG. This translates into CATSDGTQVYE. The entire CDR3 sequence reads CATSDGTQVYEQYF.

With regard to this clone: Read sequence stops 3 residues before the CDR3 end, and the germline J gene provides the missing end. The gene calls are TRBV6-1 and TRBJ2-1; perhaps TRBD2 as D (6 bases). The length of the CDR3 is 16 residues. The ends were cut back, 1 base at V and 5 bases at J, with 15 bases in the middle. Germline assignment: CDR1 MNHNS and CDR2 SASEGT. The CDR3 DNA, read in part, is TGTGCCAGCAGTGAAGACTTGTTGTGGGGGGACAATGAG. It yields the protein CASSEDLLWGDNE. The full CDR3 protein is CASSEDLLWGDNEQFF.

For this clone: The CDR3 extends 3 residues past the end of the read, so its final part is completed from the germline J gene. The chain combines TRBV5-1 with TRBJ1-4; D is perhaps TRBD1 (6 bases). CDR1 is SGHRS and CDR2 is YFSETQ in the germline V gene. The CDR3 runs to 14 residues. V was clipped by 2 bases and J by 5 bases, with 10 bases between them. CDR3 DNA (partial): TGCGCCAGCAGCTTTAATGGGGGCAATGAAAAA. Translation: CASSFNGGNEK. The entire CDR3 is CASSFNGGNEKLFF.

This chain's CDR3 is CASSVQGGDIQYF. The CDR3 bases that were read are TGCGCCAGCAGCGTACAGGGGGGGGACATT. The chain couples TRBV5-1 to TRBJ2-4, with a possible D match to TRBD1 (8 bases). The read terminates 3 residues ahead of where the CDR3 ends, so the germline J gene completes it. There are 13 residues in the CDR3. Germline lookup yields CDR1 SGHRS and CDR2 YFSETQ. V shed 4 bases and J shed 8 bases, with 13 bases lying between them.

A word on this clone: From the germline J gene comes the end of the CDR3, since the read stops 3 residues before it. The same CDR3 can be traced to other DNA sequences in this sample. J is TRBJ2-1 and V is TRBV11-2; D is uncertain. This CDR3 comprises 11 residues. The V end was cut by 5 bases, the J end by 7 bases, with 6 bases between. The germline CDR1 and CDR2 sequences are SGHAT and FQNNGV. CDR3 amino acids: CASSLPNEQFF. CDR3 DNA, as far as it was read: TGTGCCAGCAGCCTTCCGAATGAG.

Comment on this clone: The read ends 3 residues before the CDR3 terminus; that terminus is restored from the germline J gene. The V and J genes are TRBV2 and TRBJ1-1; weak D call: TRBD1 (6 bases). The V end was cut by 1 base, the J end by 4 bases, with 10 bases between. Germline V gene lookup returns CDR1 SNHLY and CDR2 FYNNEI. The length of the CDR3 is 14 residues. Here the CDR3 reads CASSEEGGGTEAFF. The part of the CDR3 DNA that was read is TGTGCCAGCAGTGAAGAGGGGGGGGGCACTGAA.

On this clone itself: The CDR3 end is not reached by the read, which stops 3 residues before it; the germline J gene fills it in. This chain links TRBV19 with TRBJ2-5; 11 positions match TRBD2. The CDR3 spans 15 residues. The trim removed 4 bases at V and 4 bases at J, leaving 5 bases unmatched. Germline V gives CDR1 LNHDA, CDR2 SQIVND (reference sequence). The sequenced part of the CDR3 DNA is TGTGCCAGTAGTACGACTAGCGGGGCCCCAGAGACC. Translating it yields CASSTTSGAPET. The complete CDR3 sequence is CASSTTSGAPETQYF.

As concerns this clone: The CDR3 end is not reached by the read, which stops 3 residues before it; the germline J gene fills it in. The chain combines TRBV7-2 with TRBJ2-1; no firm D call. Trimming pared 8 bases from V and 4 bases from J, leaving 6 bases between. Germline V lookup: CDR1 SGHTA, CDR2 FQGNSA. CDR3 length: 11 amino acids. CDR3 DNA, as far as it was read: TGTGCCAGCGAACAGTACAATGAG. Protein sequence: CASEQYNE. The whole CDR3 is CASEQYNEQFF.

Regarding this clone: The sequence runs out 3 residues before the end of the CDR3; the remainder is reconstructed from the germline J gene. The chain has TRBV5-4 and TRBJ2-3; D unclear. This CDR3 comprises 14 residues. Trimming stripped 2 bases from V and 2 bases from J, with 9 bases between. Germline V gives CDR1 SGHNT, CDR2 YYREEE (reference sequence). The sequenced CDR3 bases are TGTGCCAGCAGCTTAGGCGGCTCCACAGATACG. It encodes CASSLGGSTDT. The full CDR3 protein reads CASSLGGSTDTQYF.

Turning to this clone: The read finishes 3 residues shy of the CDR3 end, and the germline J gene is used to complete it. The V gene is TRBV7-8, the J gene TRBJ2-1; D call uncertain. V lost 3 bases and J 5 bases, leaving 11 bases between the germline ends. The length of the CDR3 is 14 residues. In germline, CDR1 is SGHVS, CDR2 FQNEAQ. The covered CDR3 bases are TGTGCCAGCAGCTTCCGTCCCCTCGACAATGAG. It encodes CASSFRPLDNE. The entire CDR3 protein is CASSFRPLDNEQFF.

As concerns this clone: With the read ending 3 residues before the CDR3 end, the germline J gene is used to fill in that end. The rearrangement uses TRBV19 and TRBJ2-1, with TRBD2 as a possible D gene (6 bases). This CDR3 has 12 amino acids. Per germline, CDR1 LNHDA and CDR2 SQIVND (reference sequence). V shed 6 bases and J shed 8 bases, with 11 bases lying between them. CDR3 DNA (partial): TGTGCCAGTAGCCACAAGCGGGATGAG. As protein: CASSHKRDE. In full, the CDR3 is CASSHKRDEQFF. Combining the CDR3 with reference TRBV19 and TRBJ2-1 gives the whole variable domain DGGITQSPKYLFRKEGQNVTLSCEQNLNHDAMYWYRQDPGQGLRLIYYSQIVNDFQKGDIAEGYSVSREKKESFPLTVTSAQKNPTAFYLCASSHKRDEQFFGPGTRLTVL.

Comment on this clone: Read sequence stops 3 residues before the CDR3 end, and the germline J gene provides the missing end. The chain couples TRBV20-1 to TRBJ2-5; 8 bases align to TRBD2. There are 14 residues in the CDR3. The V segment lost 3 bases and the J segment 7 bases; nucleotides outside the gene matches: 10. CDR1 is DFQATT and CDR2 is SNEGSKA in the germline V gene (reference sequence). The covered CDR3 bases are TGCAGTGCTAGCGGGAGGGAGGGTCAGGGGACC. Translating gives CSASGREGQGT. Given in full, the CDR3 is CSASGREGQGTQYF.

About this clone itself: The read ends 3 residues shy of where the CDR3 ends; the end is completed using the germline J gene. V is TRBV6-7 and J is TRBJ1-3, with a tentative D call TRBD1 (5 bases). TRBV6-7 is an ORF; its function is uncertain. Between the trimmed V and J ends, which lost 2 bases and 0 bases, there was a span of 8 bases. CDR3 size: 15 residues. The CDR3 is CASSYGADSGNTIYF. CDR3 DNA, as far as it was read: TGTGCCAGCAGTTACGGGGCCGACTCTGGAAACACC.

Regarding this clone: The junction differs from germline at one of its ends, possibly a read error. The DNA ends 3 residues before the CDR3 does, and the rest of the CDR3 is filled in from the germline J gene. The chain couples TRBV13 to TRBJ2-5; 11 bases are a match to TRBD1. This CDR3 contains 15 residues. Germline assignment: CDR1 PRHDT and CDR2 FYEKMQ (reference sequence). The CDR3 reads CASSLGTGGGETQYF. The covered CDR3 bases are TGTGCCAGCAGCCTAGGGACAGGGGGAGGAGAGACC.

In regard to this clone: The read ends 3 residues early relative to the CDR3; the germline J gene fills the gap. The chain employs TRBV10-3 and TRBJ2-5, with 12 positions matching TRBD1. The CDR3 consists of 19 residues. The V gene end was trimmed by 2 bases and the J gene end by 5 bases; junction bases not matched to a gene: 15. Germline V gene data show CDR1 as ENHRY and CDR2 as SYGVKD. The CDR3 sequence is CAISEVGQGARGEGETQYF. The part of the CDR3 DNA that was read is TGTGCCATCAGTGAGGTGGGACAGGGGGCGCGAGGGGAGGGGGAGACC.

Points on this clone: The read ends 3 residues before the CDR3 terminus; that terminus is restored from the germline J gene. V is TRBV19 and J is TRBJ2-7; 9 bases match TRBD1. CDR1 and CDR2 (germline): LNHDA, SQIVND (reference sequence). This CDR3 comprises 13 residues. V trimming: 7 bases; J trimming: 4 bases; junction bases outside the gene matches: 5. The CDR3 reads CASKGTGIYEQYF. The CDR3 DNA, read in part, is TGTGCCAGTAAAGGGACAGGGATATACGAG.

In the case of this clone: The read ends 3 residues before the CDR3 terminus; that terminus is restored from the germline J gene. The chain recombines TRBV5-1 with TRBJ1-2; 8 nucleotides align to TRBD1. Germline V gives CDR1 SGHRS, CDR2 YFSETQ. The CDR3 loop spans 13 amino acids. V was pared by 4 bases and J by 5 bases, with 4 bases of the junction left unmatched. CDR3 residues: CASSQTGVYGYTF. CDR3 bases read: TGCGCCAGCAGCCAGACAGGGGTTTATGGC.

CDR3 loop: CAWSLTGGKADTQYF. CDR3 DNA, as far as it was read: TGTGCCTGGAGTCTAACAGGGGGCAAGGCAGATACG. The chain carries TRBV30 and TRBJ2-3; 9 positions match TRBD1. The read terminates 3 residues ahead of where the CDR3 ends, so the germline J gene completes it. Germline CDR1 and CDR2: GTSNPN and SVGIG (reference sequence). The CDR3 covers 15 residues. J gave up 4 bases and V 2 bases, and 7 bases lay outside the gene matches.

Notes on this clone: The read terminates 3 residues before the CDR3 end, so the remaining end is supplied by the germline J gene. This chain uses TRBV7-9 with TRBJ2-7, with TRBD2 matching 7 bases. The CDR3 has 15 amino acids. Germline V CDR1 and CDR2: SEHNR, FQNEAQ (reference sequence). With 6 bases clipped from V and 2 bases from J, the junction kept 10 bases outside the gene matches. This chain's CDR3 is CASSSGPSGAYEQYF. The DNA read from the CDR3 is TGTGCCAGCAGTAGTGGGCCTAGCGGCGCCTACGAG.

CDR3 bases read: TGTGCCAGTAGTAACGGACAGGGCTCCCAAGAGACC. This sequence encodes CASSNGQGSQET. The entire CDR3 reads CASSNGQGSQETQYF. The rearrangement links TRBV19 to TRBJ2-5; 8 nucleotides line up with TRBD1. The read falls 3 residues short of the CDR3 end, and the missing part is taken from the germline J gene. From germline, CDR1 is LNHDA and CDR2 SQIVND (reference sequence). The trim removed 4 bases at V and 1 base at J, leaving 5 bases unmatched. The CDR3 is 15 residues long.

About this clone itself: The read terminates 3 residues ahead of where the CDR3 ends, so the germline J gene completes it. The chain uses TRBV7-9 and TRBJ1-6; possibly TRBD1 for D (6 bases). V was pared by 2 bases and J by 6 bases, with 8 bases between. The CDR3 has 14 amino acids. The germline gives CDR1 SEHNR, CDR2 FQNEAQ (reference sequence). Here the CDR3 reads CASSLNRANSPLHF. The sequenced part of the CDR3 DNA is TGTGCCAGCAGCTTAAACAGGGCTAATTCACCC. Full variable domain (remainder filled in from reference TRBV7-9 and TRBJ1-6): DTGVSQNPRHKITKRGQNVTFRCDPISEHNRLYWYRQTLGQGPEFLTYFQNEAQLEKSRLLSDRFSAERPKGSFSTLEIQRTEQGDSAMYLCASSLNRANSPLHFGNGTRLTVT.

With respect to this clone: The read is 3 residues too short to cover the CDR3 end, so that end is filled in from the germline J gene. The chain employs TRBV5-1 and TRBJ1-1; weak D call: TRBD1 (5 bases). V was clipped by 3 bases and J by 2 bases, with 11 bases between them. Germline values: CDR1 SGHRS, CDR2 YFSETQ. The CDR3 length is 14 residues. This CDR3 is CASSWTTDNTEAFF. Partial CDR3 DNA: TGCGCCAGCAGCTGGACGACAGATAACACTGAA.

Of note for this clone: Read coverage stops 3 residues before the CDR3 terminus; the germline J gene supplies the remainder. The chain joins TRBV7-3 to TRBJ2-1; possible D gene TRBD2, 6 bases. With 2 bases removed from V and 9 bases from J, the gap between germline ends came to 11 bases. CDR1 and CDR2 from the germline V gene are SGHTA and FQGTGA. CDR3 length equals 13 residues. The chain's CDR3 is CASSLQIAAEQFF. The CDR3 bases that were read are TGTGCCAGCAGCTTACAGATAGCGGCTGAG.

Incomplete CDR3 DNA: TGCGCCAGCAGCTTGTCCTTTACGGGCACAGATACG. As protein: CASSLSFTGTDT. In full, the CDR3 reads CASSLSFTGTDTQYF. The V call is TRBV5-1, the J call TRBJ2-3; D not resolved. The read ends 3 residues before the CDR3 terminus; that terminus is restored from the germline J gene. Per the germline V gene, CDR1 is SGHRS and CDR2 is YFSETQ. V gave up 1 base and J gave up 1 base, with 10 bases separating them. The CDR3 runs 15 residues.